This T cell receptor beta chain was recovered during a study of blood T cells in healthy people across ages. This CDR3 is built from 15 residues. Germline loops: CDR1 SGHTA, CDR2 FQGNSA. Trimming at V came to 4 bases and at J to 7 bases, leaving 13 bases not matched to a gene. A second PCR, run for about 7 to 11 cycles, used a sample-barcoded 5' primer plus a J-beta primer mix. TCRdb fed the 5' RACE reads into MiXCR, producing one record per CDR3 protein. The sample has about 830,000 distinct CDR3 sequences, 58% seen once. The study drew donors from healthy Caucasian individuals in Russia aged roughly 6 to 100. A word on this clonotype: Since a much larger clone is just one base distant, this may be a read error.

This chain uses TRBV7-2 with TRBJ2-7; 7 bases match TRBD2. Sequencing input: blood. The receptor comes from a man aged 25 to 45 in good health. The CDR3 loop is CASSSTWGLYNEQYF. The CDR3 bases are TGTGCCAGCAGCTCCACATGGGGACTATACAATGAGCAGTACTTC.